This T cell receptor beta chain was recorded in a study of vaccination and CD4 T cells after COVID-19 (dated by TCRdb to 2022 to 2024). About the full investigation: Convalescent patients had a positive SARS-CoV-2 result on nasal swab PCR, and of these patients, nine had mild disease and one had severe disease. The spike-specific CD4+ TCR repertoire was compared before and after mRNA vaccination in about nine COVID-19 convalescent patients and 4 infection-naive healthy vaccine recipients. Post-vaccine blood samples were obtained a median of around 74 days after the second vaccine dose, with a range of about 12 to 241 days. The cultures were stimulated with overlapping spike peptide pools from SARS-CoV-2 and from the common cold coronaviruses HCoV-NL63, HCoV-OC43 and HCoV-229E. The convalescent cohort included six males and four females, with two Hispanic individuals, seven Caucasians, two Asians and one multiracial person. Post-COVID blood samples were collected from convalescent patients a median of around 100 days after diagnosis, with a range of about 35 to 180 days. In control cultures, a CEFX viral epitope pool was used as positive control, an HIV-1 Nef peptide pool was used as negative control, or no peptide was added. Participants got two doses of the Pfizer-BioNTech BNT162b2 vaccine (n=8) or two doses of the Moderna mRNA-1273 vaccine (n=2). What the research found in general, with its limitations: Among convalescent patients, a median about 90% of the SARS-CoV-2-reactive clones seen after vaccination appeared only after vaccination, which suggests priming specific to the vaccine. The median count of SARS-CoV-2-reactive clonotypes went up from some 23 after infection to about 41 after vaccination, although the change was not significant. Relatively few convalescent patients were included in the study, and early timepoints after natural infection were not analyzed. In convalescent patients, nearly all vaccine-specific clones (304 of 307) were found to be mono-reactive for SARS-CoV-2 spike rather than cross-reactive with common cold coronaviruses.

CDR1 and CDR2 are drawn from the germline V gene (reference sequence): DFQATT, SNEGSKA. V lost 7 bases and J lost 2 bases; the stretch between them is 13 bases long. The CDR3 runs 13 amino acids, cysteine and phenylalanine included. The retained sequence is limited to the CDR3, 39 bases, with the frame set at the first base. Libraries were built with PCR. At the Johns Hopkins FTIC core, DNA from the cultured CD4+ T cells underwent TCR sequencing with the Oncomine TCR Beta short-read assay. The QIAamp micro DNA kit was used to extract genomic DNA from the cultured CD4+ T cells. The Oncomine TCR Beta libraries from cultured CD4+ T cells were pooled using unique dual indexes and then sequenced on an Illumina iSeq 100. The original methods were these. Non-productive sequences were removed, and CDR3s that did not start with C, did not end with F or W, or were shorter than 7 amino acids were discarded. The MANAFEST web application was used to identify antigen-specific clonotypes by comparing peptide-stimulated wells against reference wells and other culture wells. To be called positive, a clone needed an FDR below 0.05, an odds ratio above 5, and a productive frequency above 0.1% in at least two of three replicate wells. A clonotype counted as cross-reactive if it showed significant expansion both in the SARS-CoV-2 spike wells and in at least one common cold coronavirus spike condition. Using R version 3.6.1, CDR3 homology was evaluated through Levenshtein distances (stringdist) along with unrooted phylogenetic trees (ape). Starting from the raw public reads, TCRdb applied fastp trimming at Q25, assembled clones with MiXCR and retained in-frame beta chains. Rows merge per CDR3 protein into single entries with the most common DNA and genes. TCRdb's processing, not the study's, gives the V and J calls here. The sample profile shows thousands of distinct CDR3 sequences; about 19% of them were found once. The top ten clones comprise 15% to 20% of the sample.

By its share of the sample, this clonotype is large (0.1 to 1%). There is no known antigen for this receptor. No clone much larger than this one lies a single base away; base qualities are absent. Explained via the paper, the treatment or condition label denotes: approximately 9-day PBMC culture with coronavirus spike peptide pools or control peptides (ViraFEST assay). The ViraFEST assay was used in the study, in which antigen-specific T cells were expanded with peptide pools and expanded clonotypes were subsequently identified by TCR sequencing. The convalescent patients' positive SARS-CoV-2 PCR tests were from March to December 2020, which was before the Alpha, Beta and Delta variants emerged in the United States. PBMCs were cultured at a few million per well in IMDM supplemented with approximately 5% human AB serum and around 9.5 IU/ml IL-2, with around 10 ug/ml peptide pools added. Half of the culture medium was replaced with fresh IL-2-containing medium on days 3 and 7. After around 11 days of culture, CD4+ T cells were isolated by negative selection using the EasySep CD4+ T cell isolation kit. PBMCs were separated from whole blood using Ficoll-Paque Plus gradient centrifugation and then either used fresh or cryopreserved at -140C. Each culture condition was generally run in triplicate wells.

Recombination linked TRBV20-1 to TRBJ2-3, with the D gene uncertain. The receptor comes from a human donor who had recovered from COVID-19. The specimen sequenced was CD4+ T cells from blood, cultured in vitro. The nucleotide sequence is TGCAGTGTTCGTCCGGCAAACACAGATACGCAGTATTTT. Its protein product is CSVRPANTDTQYF.